Below are 32 T cell receptor beta chains sequenced from a single sample in a study of T cell repertoires in cytomegalovirus infection. For these receptors, no antigen is known. Using its own MiXCR run on the reads, TCRdb lists one record per CDR3 protein. The table has 650,000 to 900,000 distinct CDR3 sequences, 29% seen once. Sequences were derived from cultured CD8+ T cells from PBMCs, sampled from culture after CMV antigen stimulation. Receptors were obtained from a human donor in good health (CMV status not recorded). Some clones in this sample may be carry-over from other donors' samples.

Only a few counts were recorded for this clonotype. The rearrangement joins TRBV6-5 to TRBJ2-1; the D gene is possibly TRBD1 (6 bases). The V end lost 0 bases, the J end lost 0 bases, and 9 bases lay between the germline ends. CDR1 and CDR2 (germline): MNHEY, SVGAGI. The CDR3 spans 16 residues. The CDR3 bases are TGTGCCAGCAGTTACTCGAGGGGGAGCTCCTACAATGAGCAGTTCTTC. Protein sequence: CASSYSRGSSYNEQFF.

In this sample, this clonotype turned up a few times. The V call is TRBV5-6, the J call TRBJ2-3; D may be TRBD1 (6 bases). V was shortened by 0 bases and J by 9 bases, with 14 bases between the two germline ends. Looked up from germline, CDR1 is SGHDT and CDR2 is YYEEEE. CDR3 length: 14 amino acids. The CDR3 loop is CASSLGGGHITQYF. The CDR3 bases are TGTGCCAGCAGCTTGGGTGGGGGACATATCACGCAGTATTTT.

This clonotype was seen only a few times. The chain has TRBV6-1 and TRBJ2-7; D perhaps matches TRBD2 (6 bases). The CDR3 has 16 residues. The germline V and J ends were trimmed by 0 bases and 3 bases, with 15 bases remaining between them. The V gene's germline CDR1 is MNHNS and CDR2 SASEGT. The CDR3 loop is CASSEAGRRDSYEQYF. CDR3 sequence (DNA): TGTGCCAGCAGTGAAGCGGGGAGGAGGGATAGCTACGAGCAGTACTTC.

This clonotype was seen more than once but under ten times. The chain uses TRBV11-2 and TRBJ2-1; D is ambiguous. Germline CDR1 reads SGHAT; CDR2 reads FQNNGV. The CDR3 spans 12 residues. The V gene lost 2 bases and the J gene lost 10 bases, with 9 bases spanning the gap. CDR3 amino acids: CASSLTGKEQFF. The CDR3 DNA is TGTGCCAGCAGCTTAACTGGAAAGGAGCAGTTCTTC.

The CDR3 is CASSYSIRTTGTTTGELFF. CDR3 coding DNA: TGTGCCAGCAGTTACTCGATTAGAACGACAGGGACGACCACCGGGGAGCTGTTTTTT. The chain links TRBV6-5 to TRBJ2-2, with 7 bases aligning to TRBD1. Germline values: CDR1 MNHEY, CDR2 SVGAGI. The CDR3 consists of 19 residues. V dropped 0 bases and J dropped 4; count of bases not matched to a gene: 14.

In this sample, this clonotype turned up many times. The chain carries TRBV7-2 and TRBJ1-5, with no clear D. The CDR3 is 12 residues long. Trimming removed 1 base at V and 15 bases at J, with 13 bases between. Germline lookup yields CDR1 SGHTA and CDR2 FQGNSA. The CDR3 DNA is TGTGCCAGCAGCTTAGGCAGGCAGCCTACGCATTTT. Translation: CASSLGRQPTHF.

This clonotype was observed a few times. V gene TRBV7-2 combines with J gene TRBJ1-2; D uncertain. Per germline, CDR1 SGHTA and CDR2 FQGNSA. V gave up 6 bases and J gave up 5 bases, with 19 bases separating them. The CDR3 sequence is 15 residues long. CDR3: CASSLSHTGSYGYTF. The CDR3 nucleotides are TGTGCCAGCAGTTTATCCCACACCGGGTCGTATGGCTACACCTTC. Full variable domain (remainder filled in from reference TRBV7-2 and TRBJ1-2): GAGVSQSPSNKVTEKGKDVELRCDPISGHTALYWYRQSLGQGLEFLIYFQGNSAPDKSGLPSDRFSAERTGGSVSTLTIQRTQQEDSAVYLCASSLSHTGSYGYTFGSGTRLTVV.

The chain employs TRBV28 and TRBJ1-3; the D is unclear. V lost 9 bases to trimming and J lost 4 bases, with 16 bases between them. Germline V gene sequence: CDR1 MDHEN, CDR2 SYDVKM. The CDR3 has 14 residues. CDR3 amino acids: CASAPFGPGNTIYF. Written as DNA, the CDR3 is TGTGCCAGTGCACCCTTCGGCCCGGGAAACACCATATATTTT.

The V and J genes are TRBV27 and TRBJ2-1; 9 nucleotides line up with TRBD1. After removal of 6 bases from V and 8 bases from J, the junction contained 11 bases not matched to a gene. The CDR3 covers 15 residues. Germline CDR1 is MNHEY and CDR2 is SMNVEV (reference sequence). The CDR3 is CASSLGQGGFYEQFF. CDR3 nucleotides: TGTGCCAGCAGCTTGGGACAGGGAGGCTTTTATGAGCAGTTCTTC.

The gene calls are TRBV27 and TRBJ2-7; perhaps TRBD1 as D (6 bases). Deletions cut 0 bases from V and 4 bases from J, with 10 bases between. The CDR3 loop spans 14 amino acids. CDR1 and CDR2 (germline): MNHEY, SMNVEV (reference sequence). The CDR3 loop reads CASSLSSQGYEQYV. In DNA, the CDR3 is TGTGCCAGCAGTTTATCTTCCCAGGGGTACGAGCAGTACGTC.

This clonotype was observed a handful of times. The chain is built from TRBV6-5 and TRBJ1-2; D is ambiguous. From germline, CDR1 is MNHEY and CDR2 SVGAGI. This CDR3 region has 14 residues. Trimming stripped 2 bases from V and 0 bases from J, with 7 bases between. CDR3 loop: CASSYAQANYGYTF. The CDR3 DNA follows: TGTGCCAGCAGTTACGCCCAGGCTAACTATGGCTACACCTTC.

This clonotype has just a few counts. The V gene is TRBV12-3 or TRBV12-4, the J gene TRBJ2-1; TRBD1 might be the D (7 bases). The CDR3 covers 15 residues. V lost 8 bases to trimming and J lost 1 base, with 15 bases between them. Here the CDR3 reads CASGGGTVSYNEQFF. As DNA, the CDR3 is TGTGCCAGCGGTGGGGGGACAGTATCCTACAATGAGCAGTTCTTC.

This clonotype has more than one count but fewer than ten. The chain joins TRBV7-9 to TRBJ2-3; 9 bases are shared with TRBD2. The length of the CDR3 is 15 residues. Trimming removed 2 bases from V and 5 bases from J; junction bases left unmatched: 5. Germline CDR1 reads SEHNR; CDR2 reads FQNEAQ (reference sequence). The CDR3 here is CASSLFELAGDTQYF. The CDR3, as DNA: TGTGCCAGCAGCTTATTCGAACTAGCGGGAGATACGCAGTATTTT.

This clonotype was seen ten or more times. This chain connects TRBV7-8 to TRBJ2-3, with TRBD2 matching over 8 bases. The CDR3 runs to 18 residues. Germline-derived CDR1 and CDR2 are SGHVS and FQNEAQ. Trimming took 2 bases from V and 0 from J; bases not matched to a gene: 10. CDR3 bases: TGTGCCAGCAGCTTAACCCCTTTACTAGCGGACAGCACAGATACGCAGTATTTT. Its translation: CASSLTPLLADSTDTQYF. Variable domain in full (rest from reference TRBV7-8 and TRBJ2-3): GAGVSQSPRYKVAKRGQDVALRCDPISGHVSLFWYQQALGQGPEFLTYFQNEAQLDKSGLPSDRFFAERPEGSVSTLKIQRTQQEDSAVYLCASSLTPLLADSTDTQYFGPGTRLTVL.

J is TRBJ2-1 and V is TRBV4-1; TRBD1 matches 10 bases. V gave up 4 bases and J gave up 8 bases; unmatched junction bases: 5. The CDR3 has 14 amino acids. Germline CDR1 MGHRA, CDR2 YSYEKL. The CDR3: CASSPGQGYDEQFF. The CDR3 DNA reads TGCGCCAGCAGCCCGGGACAGGGGTATGATGAGCAGTTCTTC.

This clonotype was observed many times. The chain recombines TRBV7-3 with TRBJ2-1, with TRBD1 as a possible D gene (5 bases). The CDR3 totals 13 residues. Trimming cost V 3 bases and J 6 bases, with 9 bases left between them. CDR1 and CDR2 from the germline V gene are SGHTA and FQGTGA. CDR3 DNA sequence: TGTGCCAGCAGCTTTGACAGTTCCAATGAGCAGTTCTTC. This codes for CASSFDSSNEQFF.

Ten or more counts support this clonotype. This chain uses TRBV28 with TRBJ2-1, with 10 bases aligning to TRBD2. The CDR3 length is 16 residues. With 3 bases clipped from V and 9 bases from J, the junction kept 11 bases outside the gene matches. Germline lookup yields CDR1 MDHEN and CDR2 SYDVKM. The CDR3 sequence is CASSFRSSGGLGEQFF. For the CDR3, the DNA is TGTGCCAGCAGTTTTAGGTCTAGCGGGGGATTGGGTGAGCAGTTCTTC.

This clonotype was recorded once. This rearrangement joins TRBV6-2 or TRBV6-3 to TRBJ2-1; 11 bases agree with TRBD2. The CDR3 has 14 amino acids. In germline, CDR1 is MNHEY, CDR2 SVGEGT. With V trimmed by 3 bases and J by 9 bases, 4 bases remained unmatched. CDR3 bases: TGTGCCAGCAGTTATGCTAGCGGGGGGCGTGAGCAGTTCTTC. This encodes CASSYASGGREQFF.

This clonotype was seen only a few times. The chain combines TRBV5-6 with TRBJ1-6; TRBD1 matches at 9 bases. The CDR3 loop spans 20 amino acids. Unmatched junction bases numbered 13, after V lost 1 base and J lost 2 bases. Germline CDR1 SGHDT, CDR2 YYEEEE. As DNA, the CDR3 is TGTGCCAGCAGCTTGCCCATCACAACAGGGGGCGGAACCTATAATTCACCCCTCCACTTT. Protein product: CASSLPITTGGGTYNSPLHF.

V and J are TRBV6-8 and TRBJ2-1; 13 bases agree with TRBD2. J was trimmed by 7 bases and V by 2 bases; bases with no gene match: 14. The CDR3 covers 19 residues. Germline CDR1 and CDR2: MNHGY and SAAAGT. The CDR3 loop reads CASSYPTGTSGTSGNEQFF. The CDR3 DNA is TGTGCCAGCAGTTACCCGACTGGGACTAGCGGGACCTCGGGGAATGAGCAGTTCTTC.

This clonotype was seen a few times. The V and J genes are TRBV6-5 and TRBJ2-1; 7 positions agree with TRBD1. Germline CDR1 and CDR2: MNHEY and SVGAGI. The CDR3 totals 16 residues. V was pared by 0 bases and J by 4 bases, with 6 bases of the junction left unmatched. The CDR3 DNA reads as TGTGCCAGCAGTTACTCGACCGACAGGGCTTACAATGAGCAGTTCTTC. Translating it yields CASSYSTDRAYNEQFF.

Many counts were recorded for this clonotype. This rearrangement joins TRBV7-8 to TRBJ2-3; 9 positions agree with TRBD1. The CDR3 is 16 amino acids. Germline trimming cut 5 bases from V and 3 bases from J; bases unmatched to any gene: 9. Germline V CDR1 and CDR2: SGHVS, FQNEAQ. In nucleotides, the CDR3 is TGTGCCAGCAGCAGGACCACCGGGACAGGGACAGATACGCAGTATTTT. Protein: CASSRTTGTGTDTQYF.

This clonotype has a handful of counts. The genes are TRBV6-2 or TRBV6-3 and TRBJ2-5; TRBD1 aligns across 8 bases. CDR1 is MNHEY and CDR2 is SVGEGT in the germline V gene. The CDR3 is 19 residues long. Trimming at V came to 6 bases and at J to 5 bases, leaving 23 bases not matched to a gene. The CDR3 protein is CASRQPTAAKGQGSETQYF. The CDR3, as DNA: TGTGCCAGCAGGCAACCCACCGCAGCCAAAGGACAGGGAAGTGAGACCCAGTACTTC.

The table lists this clonotype with many counts. The chain carries TRBV12-3 or TRBV12-4 and TRBJ2-2; D is unresolved. This CDR3 has 12 residues. Trimming pared 3 bases from V and 4 bases from J, leaving 3 bases between. The CDR3 sequence: CASSLTTGELFF. CDR3 bases: TGTGCCAGCAGTTTGACCACCGGGGAGCTGTTTTTT.

The genes are TRBV29-1 and TRBJ1-1; D is possibly TRBD1 (5 bases). V shed 5 bases and J shed 1 base, with 11 bases lying between them. The CDR3 covers 13 residues. Germline V gene data show CDR1 as SQVTM and CDR2 as ANQGSEA. The CDR3 DNA follows: TGCAGCGTTCCGGGACGCAGGAACACTGAAGCTTTCTTT. It translates to CSVPGRRNTEAFF.

In this sample, this clonotype turned up many times. J is TRBJ2-1 and V is TRBV7-8; 9 positions match TRBD1. The CDR3 consists of 16 residues. Germline lookup yields CDR1 SGHVS and CDR2 FQNEAQ. J lost 6 bases, V lost 8 bases, and 14 bases had no gene match. For the CDR3, the DNA is TGTGCCAGCGGATCAACGGAGGACAGGGGAGGCAATGAGCAGTTCTTC. The encoded protein is CASGSTEDRGGNEQFF. The full variable domain, in which reference TRBV7-8 and TRBJ2-1 provide the parts outside the CDR3, is GAGVSQSPRYKVAKRGQDVALRCDPISGHVSLFWYQQALGQGPEFLTYFQNEAQLDKSGLPSDRFFAERPEGSVSTLKIQRTQQEDSAVYLCASGSTEDRGGNEQFFGPGTRLTVL.

The sample holds a few counts of this clonotype. The chain employs TRBV28 and TRBJ1-3, with D unresolved. The CDR3 runs to 14 residues. The germline V and J ends were trimmed by 4 bases and 0 bases, with 7 bases remaining between them. The germline V gene encodes CDR1 MDHEN and CDR2 SYDVKM. The CDR3 region is CASSSRNSGNTIYF. The CDR3 bases are TGTGCCAGCAGTTCCCGGAACTCTGGAAACACCATATATTTT.

The chain couples TRBV6-5 to TRBJ1-2; D not certain. CDR1 MNHEY and CDR2 SVGAGI come from the germline V gene. The CDR3 runs to 13 residues. The V gene lost 4 bases and the J gene lost 0 bases, with 6 bases spanning the gap. CDR3 coding DNA: TGTGCCAGCAGTTCCCAAACTAACTATGGCTACACCTTC. Translation: CASSSQTNYGYTF.

The chain couples TRBV5-1 to TRBJ2-7; D may match TRBD1 or TRBD2 (6 bases each). The germline V gene encodes CDR1 SGHRS and CDR2 YFSETQ. With 2 bases removed from V and 2 bases from J, the gap between germline ends came to 26 bases. This CDR3 comprises 19 residues. CDR3 protein: CASSLPGAIVHDQAYEQYF. In DNA, the CDR3 is TGCGCCAGCAGCTTACCGGGGGCCATCGTCCACGACCAAGCCTACGAGCAGTACTTC.

Only a few counts were recorded for this clonotype. CDR3 in amino acids: CASSSQPYNEQFF. DNA of the CDR3: TGTGCCAGCAGTTCACAGCCTTACAATGAGCAGTTCTTC. This chain connects TRBV12-3 or TRBV12-4 to TRBJ2-1, with D uncertain. With 4 bases removed from V and 4 bases from J, the gap between germline ends came to 8 bases. The CDR3 contains 13 residues.

This clonotype turned up a few times. The rearrangement joins TRBV7-9 to TRBJ2-2; a weak D match, TRBD2 (5 bases). Germline lookup yields CDR1 SEHNR and CDR2 FQNEAQ (reference sequence). CDR3 length: 13 residues. V was cut by 5 bases and J by 6 bases, with 10 bases left in between. CDR3 loop: CASSGGGSGELFF. The CDR3, as DNA: TGTGCCAGCAGCGGCGGCGGGTCCGGGGAGCTGTTTTTT. The whole variable domain, remainder taken from reference TRBV7-9 and TRBJ2-2, is DTGVSQNPRHKITKRGQNVTFRCDPISEHNRLYWYRQTLGQGPEFLTYFQNEAQLEKSRLLSDRFSAERPKGSFSTLEIQRTEQGDSAMYLCASSGGGSGELFFGEGSRLTVL.

This chain links TRBV6-2 or TRBV6-3 with TRBJ1-6; a possible D gene is TRBD1 (6 bases). Germline V gives CDR1 MNHEY, CDR2 SVGEGT. This CDR3 spans 15 amino acids. The germline V and J ends were trimmed by 7 bases and 10 bases, with 20 bases remaining between them. CDR3 coding DNA: TGTGCCAGCACCAACGGAGACAGGAGGGAGTCACCCCTCCACTTT. Amino acid sequence: CASTNGDRRESPLHF.